These 10 T cell receptor beta chains were sequenced from one sample in a study of cytomegalovirus exposure and HLA in healthy donors. 13 Jbeta primers and 60 Vbeta primers were used for the PCR. Method: immunoSEQ multiplex PCR; TCRdb's copy keeps in-frame clones and lacks some. Here the sample spans about 190,000 clones, 60% to 85% being singletons. Specimen: PBMCs. Receptors originate from a woman younger than 30 in good health and CMV-seronegative.

The chain is built from TRBV7-8 and TRBJ1-5; TRBD1 aligns across 7 bases. This CDR3 spans 16 amino acids. The germline CDR1 and CDR2 sequences are SGHVS and FQNEAQ. The junction had 8 bases not matched to a gene; V was cut back by 5 bases and J by 1 base. The CDR3 nucleotides are TGTGCCAGCAGCCCTACCGGCAGGGGGAGCAATCAGCCCCAGCATTTT. This gives the protein CASSPTGRGSNQPQHF.

The chain couples TRBV28 to TRBJ1-2; 9 bases fit TRBD1. The germline gives CDR1 MDHEN, CDR2 SYDVKM. CDR3 size: 14 residues. Unmatched junction bases numbered 6, after V lost 5 bases and J lost 5 bases. Written as DNA, the CDR3 is TGTGCCAGCAGTAGACTTGGACAGGGGTATGGCTACACCTTC. The encoded protein is CASSRLGQGYGYTF.

This chain uses TRBV4-1 with TRBJ2-2; no clear D. This CDR3 region has 14 residues. Germline CDR1 and CDR2: MGHRA and YSYEKL. Trimming left V 0 bases short and J 6 bases short, with 8 bases between. The DNA of the CDR3 is TGCGCCAGCAGCCAAGAATTTGGCCCCGGGGAGCTGTTTTTT. This sequence encodes CASSQEFGPGELFF.

This chain joins TRBV5-6 and TRBJ2-1; 11 bases match TRBD2. Germline CDR1 and CDR2: SGHDT and YYEEEE. With V trimmed by 0 bases and J by 5 bases, 4 bases remained unmatched. The length of the CDR3 is 16 residues. CDR3 in amino acids: CASSLVGSGGDNEQFF. In DNA form, the CDR3 reads TGTGCCAGCAGCTTGGTTGGTAGCGGGGGGGACAATGAGCAGTTCTTC.

The gene calls are TRBV10-1 and TRBJ1-1; 8 positions match TRBD1. This CDR3 has 14 residues. CDR1 is WNHNN and CDR2 is SYGVQD in the germline V gene (reference sequence). V lost 7 bases, J lost 1 base, and 5 bases stayed unmatched. DNA of the CDR3: TGCGCCAGCAATGGACAGGGCGGGAACACTGAAGCTTTCTTT. This gives the protein CASNGQGGNTEAFF.

This clone has only one observation. This chain connects TRBV5-6 to TRBJ1-2; TRBD1 matches 8 bases. Germline V CDR1 and CDR2: SGHDT, YYEEEE. This CDR3 region has 15 residues. Germline trimming cut 0 bases from V and 3 bases from J; bases unmatched to any gene: 4. CDR3 in amino acids: CASSLGAGGDYGYTF. CDR3 DNA: TGTGCCAGCAGCTTGGGCGCAGGGGGCGACTATGGCTACACCTTC.

The chain couples TRBV5-1 to TRBJ2-5, with 8 bases lining up with TRBD2. Germline V gene lookup returns CDR1 SGHRS and CDR2 YFSETQ. V shed 1 base and J 5 bases; nucleotides not matched to a gene: 7. The CDR3 is 15 amino acids. The CDR3 here is CASSLLYAGGETQYF. For the CDR3, the DNA is TGCGCCAGCAGCTTGTTATACGCGGGGGGTGAGACCCAGTACTTC.

V is TRBV28 and J is TRBJ1-1; the D gene is possibly TRBD1 (5 bases). The CDR3 is 18 residues long. Germline CDR1 is MDHEN and CDR2 is SYDVKM. Trimming removed 7 bases at V and 2 bases at J, with 26 bases between. CDR3 region: CASNHWLQGGYENTEAFF. DNA of the CDR3: TGTGCCAGCAATCATTGGTTGCAGGGAGGGTATGAAAACACTGAAGCTTTCTTT. The full variable domain, its missing parts supplied by reference TRBV28 and TRBJ1-1, is DVKVTQSSRYLVKRTGEKVFLECVQDMDHENMFWYRQDPGLGLRLIYFSYDVKMKEKGDIPEGYSVSREKKERFSLILESASTNQTSMYLCASNHWLQGGYENTEAFFGQGTRLTVV.

The chain combines TRBV25-1 with TRBJ2-7; 8 nucleotides agree with TRBD1. The CDR3 covers 15 residues. Germline loops: CDR1 MGHDK, CDR2 SYGVNS. Trimming took 5 bases from V and 3 from J; bases not matched to a gene: 9. The CDR3 DNA follows: TGTGCCAGCAGTCAAGCCGAGACAGGGGACTACGAGCAGTACTTC. Its protein product is CASSQAETGDYEQYF.

This rearrangement joins TRBV2 to TRBJ2-7; D not resolved. The CDR3 sequence is 9 residues long. Trimming left V 9 bases short and J 12 bases short, with 12 bases between. Germline V gives CDR1 SNHLY, CDR2 FYNNEI. CDR3 loop: CASIDRRYF. CDR3 DNA: TGTGCCAGTATAGATCGGAGGTACTTC. Full variable domain (missing parts from reference TRBV2 and TRBJ2-7): EPEVTQTPSHQVTQMGQEVILRCVPISNHLYFYWYRQILGQKVEFLVSFYNNEISEKSEIFDDQFSVERPDGSNFTLKIRSTKLEDSAMYFCASIDRRYFGPGTRLTVT.